A single sample gave rise to the 8 T cell receptor beta chains below, sequenced in a study of CD8+CD57+ T cells in acquired aplastic anemia. CDR3 and TCR beta VDJ profiling relied on genomic DNA as the template. TCRdb recomputed calls from the reads with MiXCR, one row per CDR3 protein. The sample lists about 68,000 distinct CDR3 sequences, roughly half occurring once. The sample comprised sorted CD4+, CD8+, or CD8+CD57+ T cells (not recorded which) from PBMCs. These receptors came from a human donor in good health, serving as a control.

In this sample, this clonotype turned up many times. V is TRBV5-6 and J is TRBJ2-3; D is possibly TRBD2 (5 bases). Deletions cut 0 bases from V and 1 base from J, with 9 bases between. The germline gives CDR1 SGHDT, CDR2 YYEEEE. The CDR3 extends over 15 amino acids. The CDR3 protein is CASSLDGIRTDTQYF. The CDR3 nucleotides are TGTGCCAGCAGCTTGGACGGGATTCGCACAGATACGCAGTATTTT.

This clonotype was recorded at least ten times. The chain is built from TRBV6-1 and TRBJ1-6, with TRBD1 identical over 8 bases. The CDR3 is 15 amino acids. Germline CDR1 is MNHNS and CDR2 is SASEGT. V dropped 4 bases and J dropped 7; count of bases not matched to a gene: 6. The CDR3 protein is CASSVMTGENSPLHF. The CDR3 DNA reads as TGTGCCAGCAGTGTGATGACAGGGGAAAATTCACCCCTCCACTTT.

This clonotype appeared a single time. V gene TRBV11-1 combines with J gene TRBJ1-4; D uncertain. Germline CDR1 and CDR2: SGHAT and FQDESV (reference sequence). The CDR3 consists of 16 residues. Between the trimmed V and J ends, which lost 2 bases and 0 bases, there was a span of 10 bases. The CDR3 DNA reads as TGTGCCAGCAGCTTAACTGGCAGCGCAACTAATGAAAAACTGTTTTTT. The encoded protein is CASSLTGSATNEKLFF.

The gene calls are TRBV10-1 and TRBJ1-6, with D hard to call. The CDR3 consists of 14 residues. V lost 3 bases and J lost 7, with 10 bases in between. Germline V gene lookup returns CDR1 WNHNN and CDR2 SYGVQD (reference sequence). CDR3 sequence: CASSEGVLNSPLHF. The DNA for the CDR3 is TGCGCCAGCAGTGAAGGAGTTTTGAATTCACCCCTCCACTTT.

The CDR3 sequence is CASRQGRDYEQYF. For the CDR3, the DNA is TGTGCCAGCAGACAGGGGCGAGACTACGAGCAGTACTTC. This chain joins TRBV7-2 and TRBJ2-7; 7 bases line up with TRBD1. The germline gives CDR1 SGHTA, CDR2 FQGNSA. This CDR3 region has 13 residues. Trimming removed 6 bases from V and 3 bases from J; junction bases left unmatched: 5.

On this clonotype: One junction end does not reproduce the germline sequence, and a read error may be involved. The V call is TRBV10-1, the J call TRBJ2-3; D unclear. This CDR3 has 13 amino acids. CDR1 and CDR2 (germline): WNHNN, SYGVQD (reference sequence). CDR3 bases: TGCGCCTGCAGTGTAGTACCTGGAGATACGCAGTATTTT. This codes for CACSVVPGDTQYF.

Comment on this clonotype: At one boundary the junction diverges from the germline segment, which might be a read error. The genes are TRBV7-2 and TRBJ2-7; possible D gene TRBD1, 6 bases. Germline V gene lookup returns CDR1 SGHTA and CDR2 FQGNSA. The CDR3 loop spans 14 amino acids. The CDR3 loop is CAGSLAGTNYEQYF. CDR3 bases: TGTGCCGGCAGCTTAGCCGGGACAAACTACGAGCAGTACTTC.

In DNA form, the CDR3 reads TGTGCTAGTGGTTTGCGGCATGGGTTGGCGTACTATGGCTACACCTTC. Its protein is CASGLRHGLAYYGYTF. This chain links TRBV12-5 with TRBJ1-2, with unresolved D. Germline values: CDR1 LGHNT, CDR2 FRNRAP. This CDR3 region has 16 residues. Trimming took 2 bases from V and 3 from J, leaving 16 bases between them.